This entry is about one T cell receptor (beta chain). The record originates from a study of blood T cell repertoires in COVID-19. Study overall: In each case, the material was cDNA or gDNA derived from T cells, B-cell-depleted T cells, or PBMCs.

The germline V gene encodes CDR1 MNHEY and CDR2 SVGAGI. CDR3 length equals 15 residues. Trimming took off 4 bases at V and 5 bases at J, with 17 bases between the two ends. Libraries were prepared by immunoSEQ multiplex PCR; TCRdb keeps only in-frame clonotypes and omits some of them. The sample contains about 220,000 clones, over 60% of which appear only once. The TCR originated in a woman aged 70-85 years with acute or convalescent COVID-19. The sequenced material came from peripheral blood. The genes are TRBV6-5 and TRBJ2-5; D may be TRBD2 (7 bases). The CDR3 protein is CASSWVRAGAETQYF. In DNA form, the CDR3 reads TGTGCCAGCAGTTGGGTTCGGGCGGGGGCCGAGACCCAGTACTTC.